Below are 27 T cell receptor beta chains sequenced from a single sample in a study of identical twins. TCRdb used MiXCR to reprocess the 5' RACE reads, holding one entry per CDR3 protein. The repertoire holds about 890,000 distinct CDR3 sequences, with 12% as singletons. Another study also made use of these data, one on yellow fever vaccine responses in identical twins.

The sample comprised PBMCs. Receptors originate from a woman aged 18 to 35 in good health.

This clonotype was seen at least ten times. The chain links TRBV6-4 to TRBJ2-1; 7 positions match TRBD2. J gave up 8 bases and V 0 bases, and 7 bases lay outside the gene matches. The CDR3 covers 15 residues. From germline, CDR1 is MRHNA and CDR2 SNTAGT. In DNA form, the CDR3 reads TGTGCCAGCAGTGACTCGCCGGGGGGTAGCGATGAGCAGTTCTTC. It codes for CASSDSPGGSDEQFF.

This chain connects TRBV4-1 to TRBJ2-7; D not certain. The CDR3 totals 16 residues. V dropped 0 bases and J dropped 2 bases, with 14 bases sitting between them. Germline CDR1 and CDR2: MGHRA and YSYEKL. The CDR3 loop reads CASSQEGYDPAYEQYF. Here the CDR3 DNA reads TGCGCCAGCAGCCAAGAGGGGTACGACCCAGCCTACGAGCAGTACTTC.

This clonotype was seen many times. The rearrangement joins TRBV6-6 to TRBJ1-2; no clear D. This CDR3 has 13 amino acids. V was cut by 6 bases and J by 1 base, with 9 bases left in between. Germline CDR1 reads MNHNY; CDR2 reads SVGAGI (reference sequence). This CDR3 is CASSSTSNYGYTF. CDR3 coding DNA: TGTGCCAGCAGCTCGACAAGTAACTATGGCTACACCTTC.

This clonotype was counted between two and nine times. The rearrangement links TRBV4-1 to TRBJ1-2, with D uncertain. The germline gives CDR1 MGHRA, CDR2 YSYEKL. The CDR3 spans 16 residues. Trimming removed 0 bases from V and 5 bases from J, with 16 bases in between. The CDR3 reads CASSQDLIGSSYGYTF. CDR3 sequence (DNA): TGCGCCAGCAGCCAAGATCTAATAGGTTCCTCTTATGGCTACACCTTC.

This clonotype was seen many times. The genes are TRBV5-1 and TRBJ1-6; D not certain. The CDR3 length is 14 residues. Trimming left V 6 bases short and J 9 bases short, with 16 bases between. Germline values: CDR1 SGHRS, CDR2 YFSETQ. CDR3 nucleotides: TGCGCCAGCACTCGGACCGCGACGAGTTCACCCCTCCACTTT. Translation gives CASTRTATSSPLHF.

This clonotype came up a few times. The CDR3 DNA is TGTGCCAGCTCACCAAGGGAGAATGAAAAACTGTTTTTT. It is translated as CASSPRENEKLFF. V usage is TRBV18 and J usage is TRBJ1-4; D is undetermined. Germline V lookup: CDR1 KGHSH, CDR2 LQKENI. CDR3 size: 13 residues. The V end lost 2 bases, the J end lost 5 bases, and 6 bases lay between the germline ends.

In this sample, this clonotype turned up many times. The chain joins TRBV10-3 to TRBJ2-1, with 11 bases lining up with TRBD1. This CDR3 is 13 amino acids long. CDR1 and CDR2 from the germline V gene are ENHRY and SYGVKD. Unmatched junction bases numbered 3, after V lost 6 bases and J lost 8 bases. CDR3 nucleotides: TGTGCCATCAGCAAGGGACAGGGGGATGAGCAGTTCTTC. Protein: CAISKGQGDEQFF.

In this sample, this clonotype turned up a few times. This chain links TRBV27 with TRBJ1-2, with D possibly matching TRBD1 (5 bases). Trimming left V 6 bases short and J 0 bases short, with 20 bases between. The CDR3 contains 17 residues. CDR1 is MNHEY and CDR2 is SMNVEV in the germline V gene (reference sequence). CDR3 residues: CASSLISSGGTNYGYTF. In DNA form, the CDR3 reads TGTGCCAGCAGCCTAATTAGTAGTGGGGGGACTAACTATGGCTACACCTTC.

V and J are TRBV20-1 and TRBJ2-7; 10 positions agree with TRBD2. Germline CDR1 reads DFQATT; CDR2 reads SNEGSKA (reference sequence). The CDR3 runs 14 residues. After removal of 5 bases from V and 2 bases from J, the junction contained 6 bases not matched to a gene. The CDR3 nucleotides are TGCAGTGCTCGCCTAGCGGGGGACGCCTACGAGCAGTACGTC. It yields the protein CSARLAGDAYEQYV.

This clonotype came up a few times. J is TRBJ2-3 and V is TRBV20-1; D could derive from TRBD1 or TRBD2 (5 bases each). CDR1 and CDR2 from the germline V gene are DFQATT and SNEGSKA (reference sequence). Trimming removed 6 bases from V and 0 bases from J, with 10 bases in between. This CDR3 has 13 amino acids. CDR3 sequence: CSAGTDSTDTQYF. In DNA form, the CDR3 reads TGCAGTGCAGGGACGGACAGCACAGATACGCAGTATTTT.

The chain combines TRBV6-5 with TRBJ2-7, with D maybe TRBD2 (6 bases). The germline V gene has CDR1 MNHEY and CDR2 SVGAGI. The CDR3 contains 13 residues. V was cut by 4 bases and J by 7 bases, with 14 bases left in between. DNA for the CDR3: TGTGCCAGCAGTTTCTTGGGAGGCGAGGAGCAGTACTTC. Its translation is CASSFLGGEEQYF.

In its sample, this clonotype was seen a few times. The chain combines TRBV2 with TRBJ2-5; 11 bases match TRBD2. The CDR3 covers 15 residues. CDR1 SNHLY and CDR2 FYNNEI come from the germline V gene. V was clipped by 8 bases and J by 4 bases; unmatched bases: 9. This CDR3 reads CASWGGSGRVETQYF. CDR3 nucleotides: TGTGCCAGCTGGGGAGGTAGCGGGAGGGTAGAGACCCAGTACTTC.

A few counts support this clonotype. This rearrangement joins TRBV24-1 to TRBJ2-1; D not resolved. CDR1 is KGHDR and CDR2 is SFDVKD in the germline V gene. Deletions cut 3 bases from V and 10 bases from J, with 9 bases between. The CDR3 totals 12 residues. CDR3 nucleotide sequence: TGTGCCACCAGTGATCCCGACCAGGAGCAGTTCTTC. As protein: CATSDPDQEQFF.

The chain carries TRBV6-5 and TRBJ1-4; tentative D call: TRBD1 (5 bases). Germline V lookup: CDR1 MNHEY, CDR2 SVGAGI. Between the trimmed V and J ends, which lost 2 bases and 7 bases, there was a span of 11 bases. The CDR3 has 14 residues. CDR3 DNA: TGTGCCAGCAGTTACCAACCGCAGGGTGAAAAACTGTTTTTT. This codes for CASSYQPQGEKLFF.

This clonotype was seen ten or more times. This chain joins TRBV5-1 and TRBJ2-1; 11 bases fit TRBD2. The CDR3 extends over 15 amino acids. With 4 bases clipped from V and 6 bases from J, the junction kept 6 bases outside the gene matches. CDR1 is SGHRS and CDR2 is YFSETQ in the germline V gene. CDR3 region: CASSPLAGGVNEQFF. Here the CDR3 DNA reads TGCGCCAGCAGCCCCCTAGCGGGAGGTGTCAATGAGCAGTTCTTC.

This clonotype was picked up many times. The CDR3 region is CATSDLEGNEQFF. In DNA form, the CDR3 reads TGTGCCACCAGTGATTTGGAAGGGAATGAGCAGTTCTTC. The chain has TRBV24-1 and TRBJ2-1; D unresolved. The germline V gene encodes CDR1 KGHDR and CDR2 SFDVKD. V was trimmed by 0 bases and J by 7 bases, leaving 6 bases between them. The CDR3 has 13 amino acids.

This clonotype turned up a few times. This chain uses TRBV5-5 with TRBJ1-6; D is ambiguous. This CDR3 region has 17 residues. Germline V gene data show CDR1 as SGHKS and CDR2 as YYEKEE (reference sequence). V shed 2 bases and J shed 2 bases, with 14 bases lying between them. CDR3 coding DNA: TGTGCCAGCAGCTTCTCTCCCGACTTGGCCTATAATTCACCCCTCCACTTT. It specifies CASSFSPDLAYNSPLHF.

CDR3 protein: CASSLSWGGLAGAGETQYF. DNA for the CDR3: TGTGCCAGCAGTTTATCATGGGGGGGACTAGCGGGAGCCGGGGAGACCCAGTACTTC. This rearrangement joins TRBV28 to TRBJ2-5; 14 positions agree with TRBD2. V dropped 1 base and J dropped 5; count of bases not matched to a gene: 12. The CDR3 spans 19 residues. From germline, CDR1 is MDHEN and CDR2 SYDVKM. The full variable domain, completed using reference TRBV28 and TRBJ2-5, is DVKVTQSSRYLVKRTGEKVFLECVQDMDHENMFWYRQDPGLGLRLIYFSYDVKMKEKGDIPEGYSVSREKKERFSLILESASTNQTSMYLCASSLSWGGLAGAGETQYFGPGTRLLVL.

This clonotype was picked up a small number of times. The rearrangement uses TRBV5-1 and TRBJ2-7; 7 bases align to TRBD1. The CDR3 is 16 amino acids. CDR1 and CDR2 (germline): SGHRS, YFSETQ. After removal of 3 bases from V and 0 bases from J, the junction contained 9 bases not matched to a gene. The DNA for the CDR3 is TGCGCCAGCAGCTCTCCACAGGGGACCAACTCCTACGAGCAGTACGTC. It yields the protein CASSSPQGTNSYEQYV.

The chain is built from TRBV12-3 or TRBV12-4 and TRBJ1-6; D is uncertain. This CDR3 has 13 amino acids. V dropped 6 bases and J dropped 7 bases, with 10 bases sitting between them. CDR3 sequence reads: CASRTTTNSPLHF. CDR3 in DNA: TGTGCCAGCAGAACGACCACGAATTCACCCCTCCACTTT.

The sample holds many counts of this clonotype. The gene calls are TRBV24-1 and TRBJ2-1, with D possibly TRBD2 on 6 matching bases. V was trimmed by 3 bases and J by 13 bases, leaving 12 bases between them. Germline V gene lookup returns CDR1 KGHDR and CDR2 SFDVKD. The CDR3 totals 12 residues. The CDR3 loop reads CATSDTRDSQFF. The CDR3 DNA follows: TGTGCCACCAGTGATACACGGGACTCCCAGTTCTTC.

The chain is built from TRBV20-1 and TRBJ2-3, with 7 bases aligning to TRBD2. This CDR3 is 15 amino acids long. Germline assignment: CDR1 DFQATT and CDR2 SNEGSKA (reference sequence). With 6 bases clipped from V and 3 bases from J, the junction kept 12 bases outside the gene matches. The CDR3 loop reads CSAPLGAGGTDTQYF. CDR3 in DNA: TGCAGTGCCCCGCTGGGTGCCGGGGGGACAGATACGCAGTATTTT.

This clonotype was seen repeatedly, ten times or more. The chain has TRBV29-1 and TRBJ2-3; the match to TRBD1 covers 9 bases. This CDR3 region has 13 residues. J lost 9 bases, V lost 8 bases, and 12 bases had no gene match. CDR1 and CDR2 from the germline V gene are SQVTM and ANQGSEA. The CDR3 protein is CSTPGQGLHTQYF. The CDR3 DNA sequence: TGCAGCACCCCGGGACAGGGTCTTCACACGCAGTATTTT.

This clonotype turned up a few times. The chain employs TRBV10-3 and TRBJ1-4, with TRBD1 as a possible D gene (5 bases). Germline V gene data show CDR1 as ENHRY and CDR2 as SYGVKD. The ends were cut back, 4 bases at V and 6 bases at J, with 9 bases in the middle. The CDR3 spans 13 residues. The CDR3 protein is CAISADRYEKLFF. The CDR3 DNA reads TGTGCCATCAGTGCCGACAGATATGAAAAACTGTTTTTT.

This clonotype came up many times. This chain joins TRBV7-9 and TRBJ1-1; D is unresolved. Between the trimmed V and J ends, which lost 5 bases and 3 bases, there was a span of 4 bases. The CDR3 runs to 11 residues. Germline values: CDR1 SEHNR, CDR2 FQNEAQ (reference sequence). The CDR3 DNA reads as TGTGCCAGCAGCCGGGACACTGAAGCTTTCTTT. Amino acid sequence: CASSRDTEAFF.

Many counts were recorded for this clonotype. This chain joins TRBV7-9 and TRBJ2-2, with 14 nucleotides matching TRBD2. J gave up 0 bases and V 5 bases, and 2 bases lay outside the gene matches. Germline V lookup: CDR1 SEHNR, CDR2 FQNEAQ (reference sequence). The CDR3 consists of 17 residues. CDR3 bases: TGTGCCAGCAGCCCGGGACTAGCGGGGGCGAACACCGGGGAGCTGTTTTTT. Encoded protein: CASSPGLAGANTGELFF. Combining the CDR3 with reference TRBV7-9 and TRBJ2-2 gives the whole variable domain DTGVSQNPRHKITKRGQNVTFRCDPISEHNRLYWYRQTLGQGPEFLTYFQNEAQLEKSRLLSDRFSAERPKGSFSTLEIQRTEQGDSAMYLCASSPGLAGANTGELFFGEGSRLTVL.

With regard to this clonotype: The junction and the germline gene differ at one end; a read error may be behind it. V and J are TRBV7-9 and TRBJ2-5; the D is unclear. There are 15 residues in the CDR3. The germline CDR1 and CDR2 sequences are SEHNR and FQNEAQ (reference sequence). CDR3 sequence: CAGSPRVGLQETQYF. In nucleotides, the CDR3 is TGTGCCGGCAGCCCCCGTGTCGGGCTACAAGAGACCCAGTACTTC.